Presented here are 30 T cell receptor beta chains from one specimen sequenced in a study of shared clonotypes between healthy human individuals. Clones were sequenced by immunoSEQ multiplex PCR, and TCRdb holds only the in-frame ones, with some missing. This sample yields about 480,000 clones, of which about 79% are seen a single time; 12% belongs to the top ten. What was sequenced was PBMCs. These receptor sequences come from a woman between 35 and 50 years old in good health. Some clones in this sample may be carry-over from other donors' samples.

This clone has more than one count but fewer than ten. The rearrangement links TRBV5-1 to TRBJ2-2, with D uncertain. CDR1 and CDR2 from the germline V gene are SGHRS and YFSETQ. The CDR3 is 12 amino acids. V shed 0 bases and J shed 7 bases, with 4 bases lying between them. CDR3 sequence (DNA): TGCGCCAGCAGCTTGGAGGTCGGGGAGCTGTTTTTT. Protein: CASSLEVGELFF.

This clone has just a few counts. The CDR3: CASSSGLAGSYEQYF. The DNA for the CDR3 is TGTGCCAGCAGCTCTGGGCTAGCGGGTTCCTACGAGCAGTACTTC. The chain carries TRBV7-2 and TRBJ2-7, with 8 bases matching TRBD2. This CDR3 contains 15 residues. CDR1 is SGHTA and CDR2 is FQGNSA in the germline V gene. After removal of 4 bases from V and 1 base from J, the junction contained 6 bases not matched to a gene.

The rearrangement uses TRBV5-1 and TRBJ1-1; 11 bases map to TRBD1. The CDR3 length is 15 residues. Germline lookup yields CDR1 SGHRS and CDR2 YFSETQ. The J segment lost 9 bases and the V segment lost 0 bases, leaving 7 bases of the junction unmatched. The CDR3, as DNA: TGCGCCAGCAGCTTGGGGACAGGGGGCGACGGGAAAGCTTTCTTT. As protein: CASSLGTGGDGKAFF.

The V and J genes are TRBV28 and TRBJ1-1; D not certain. The CDR3 contains 12 residues. V was clipped by 2 bases and J by 4 bases, with 5 bases between them. The germline gives CDR1 MDHEN, CDR2 SYDVKM. Here the CDR3 reads CASSLRPTEAFF. The CDR3 DNA reads as TGTGCCAGCAGTTTACGACCCACTGAAGCTTTCTTT. The full variable domain, with the rest looked up from reference TRBV28 and TRBJ1-1, is DVKVTQSSRYLVKRTGEKVFLECVQDMDHENMFWYRQDPGLGLRLIYFSYDVKMKEKGDIPEGYSVSREKKERFSLILESASTNQTSMYLCASSLRPTEAFFGQGTRLTVV.

This clone occurred a few times. This chain uses TRBV7-9 with TRBJ2-2; a possible D gene is TRBD1 (5 bases). This CDR3 spans 13 amino acids. CDR1 and CDR2 (germline): SEHNR, FQNEAQ (reference sequence). V lost 5 bases and J lost 7, with 11 bases in between. Here the CDR3 reads CASSVTGFGELFF. The DNA for the CDR3 is TGTGCCAGCAGCGTCACAGGTTTCGGGGAGCTGTTTTTT. Full variable domain (outside the CDR3, taken from reference TRBV7-9 and TRBJ2-2): DTGVSQNPRHKITKRGQNVTFRCDPISEHNRLYWYRQTLGQGPEFLTYFQNEAQLEKSRLLSDRFSAERPKGSFSTLEIQRTEQGDSAMYLCASSVTGFGELFFGEGSRLTVL.

The chain recombines TRBV5-1 with TRBJ2-2; 12 bases map to TRBD2. CDR1 is SGHRS and CDR2 is YFSETQ in the germline V gene. The CDR3 covers 15 residues. V gave up 0 bases and J gave up 8 bases; unmatched junction bases: 2. The CDR3 DNA reads as TGCGCCAGCAGCTTGGGACTAGCGGGAGTTGGGGAGCTGTTTTTT. This sequence encodes CASSLGLAGVGELFF.

The V gene is TRBV6-1, the J gene TRBJ1-5, with TRBD1 matching over 9 bases. CDR1 is MNHNS and CDR2 is SASEGT in the germline V gene. CDR3 length: 15 amino acids. V shed 8 bases, J shed 5 bases, and the junction held 10 bases outside the gene matches. The CDR3 coding sequence is TGTGCCAGCGACCCGGGACAGGGTCTCTATCAGCCCCAGCATTTT. This encodes CASDPGQGLYQPQHF.

The V call is TRBV19, the J call TRBJ2-7, with 11 bases aligning to TRBD1. The CDR3 loop spans 15 amino acids. CDR1 and CDR2 from the germline V gene are LNHDA and SQIVND (reference sequence). The ends lost 3 bases at V and 7 bases at J; junction bases unmatched: 8. In DNA, the CDR3 is TGTGCCAGTAGTATGTCGGGACAGGGGGTCCTGGAGCAGTACTTC. Translating it yields CASSMSGQGVLEQYF. Variable domain in full (rest from reference TRBV19 and TRBJ2-7): DGGITQSPKYLFRKEGQNVTLSCEQNLNHDAMYWYRQDPGQGLRLIYYSQIVNDFQKGDIAEGYSVSREKKESFPLTVTSAQKNPTAFYLCASSMSGQGVLEQYFGPGTRLTVT.

In this sample, this clone turned up many times. The CDR3 reads CASSKGRDNEQFF. Written as DNA, the CDR3 is TGTGCTAGTTCAAAGGGGCGGGACAATGAGCAGTTCTTC. The chain is built from TRBV12-5 and TRBJ2-1; the D call may be TRBD1 or TRBD2 (5 bases each). The CDR3 is 13 amino acids. Per the germline V gene, CDR1 is LGHNT and CDR2 is FRNRAP. V was cut by 8 bases and J by 5 bases, with 13 bases left in between.

This chain connects TRBV28 to TRBJ1-2; D gene unclear. Trimming removed 4 bases at V and 0 bases at J, with 9 bases between. CDR3 length: 14 residues. Germline CDR1 reads MDHEN; CDR2 reads SYDVKM. CDR3 nucleotide sequence: TGTGCCAGCAGTTCCAGACATTCTAACTATGGCTACACCTTC. This translates into CASSSRHSNYGYTF.

Concerning this clone: Additional DNA sequences in this sample encode the identical CDR3. The genes are TRBV7-9 and TRBJ1-5, with no clear D. V gave up 1 base and J gave up 4 bases, with 2 bases separating them. The CDR3 contains 12 residues. The germline CDR1 and CDR2 sequences are SEHNR and FQNEAQ (reference sequence). The CDR3 protein is CASSLGNQPQHF. The CDR3 bases are TGTGCCAGCAGCTTAGGTAATCAGCCCCAGCATTTT.

This clone was picked up many times. The chain recombines TRBV30 with TRBJ1-1; a weak D match, TRBD1 (5 bases). The CDR3 runs 13 residues. V was shortened by 3 bases and J by 4 bases, with 12 bases between the two germline ends. Germline V gene data show CDR1 as GTSNPN and CDR2 as SVGIG (reference sequence). CDR3 loop: CAWSAGTGTEAFF. CDR3 nucleotide sequence: TGTGCCTGGAGCGCCGGGACCGGCACTGAAGCTTTCTTT.

The V call is TRBV7-9, the J call TRBJ1-1; D is undetermined. Trimming shortened V by 1 base and J by 3 bases, and 15 bases separated the two germline ends. In germline, CDR1 is SEHNR, CDR2 FQNEAQ (reference sequence). The CDR3 totals 16 residues. CDR3 nucleotides: TGTGCCAGCAGCTTAGGATTGGTTGGCCCACACACTGAAGCTTTCTTT. Amino acid sequence: CASSLGLVGPHTEAFF.

The DNA of the CDR3 is TGCGCCAGCAGCTTGGCCCCAGAAAAGACTATCAATGAGCAGTTCTTC. Amino acids: CASSLAPEKTINEQFF. The chain recombines TRBV5-1 with TRBJ2-1, with a weak D call TRBD2 (5 bases). V was pared by 0 bases and J by 6 bases, with 16 bases between. The CDR3 is 16 residues long. CDR1 SGHRS and CDR2 YFSETQ come from the germline V gene.

The chain is built from TRBV5-3 and TRBJ2-7; D gene ambiguous. TRBV5-3 is annotated as an ORF whose role is uncertain. CDR3 size: 13 residues. V lost 1 base and J lost 0, with 5 bases in between. CDR3 bases: TGTGCCAGAAGCTTGAGACACTCCTACGAGCAGTACTTC. Translation: CARSLRHSYEQYF.

The V and J genes are TRBV5-6 and TRBJ2-1, with TRBD2 matching over 11 bases. Germline V gene sequence: CDR1 SGHDT, CDR2 YYEEEE. Trimming at V came to 4 bases and at J to 4 bases, leaving 7 bases not matched to a gene. CDR3 length: 16 residues. The CDR3 DNA reads as TGTGCCAGCAGCGTCCTACTAGCGGGAGAATACAATGAGCAGTTCTTC. It encodes CASSVLLAGEYNEQFF.

This clone was detected a few times. This chain uses TRBV7-9 with TRBJ1-2; the match to TRBD1 covers 9 bases. V lost 1 base and J lost 4; bases outside the gene matches: 1. The CDR3 contains 14 residues. From germline, CDR1 is SEHNR and CDR2 FQNEAQ (reference sequence). The CDR3 reads CASSLEDRGYGYTF. The CDR3 nucleotides read TGTGCCAGCAGCTTAGAGGACAGGGGCTATGGCTACACCTTC.

The V and J genes are TRBV19 and TRBJ2-1; D is tentatively TRBD1 or TRBD2 (5 bases each). Germline-derived CDR1 and CDR2 are LNHDA and SQIVND (reference sequence). The CDR3 spans 13 residues. V lost 10 bases and J 2 bases, leaving 12 bases between the germline ends. The CDR3 loop reads CATAPGPYNEQFF. For the CDR3, the DNA is TGTGCCACCGCGCCGGGGCCCTACAATGAGCAGTTCTTC.

The chain is built from TRBV19 and TRBJ1-1; a possible D gene is TRBD1 (6 bases). The CDR3 consists of 15 residues. Trimming left V 5 bases short and J 1 base short, with 14 bases between. Germline assignment: CDR1 LNHDA and CDR2 SQIVND (reference sequence). The CDR3: CASSVYREPNTEAFF. The DNA of the CDR3 is TGTGCCAGTAGTGTTTACAGGGAACCGAACACTGAAGCTTTCTTT.

This clone was seen once. The genes are TRBV7-8 and TRBJ2-7; 13 bases line up with TRBD2. The V and J ends lost 5 bases and 5 bases, in that order; junction bases with no gene match: 6. The CDR3 has 15 residues. Germline values: CDR1 SGHVS, CDR2 FQNEAQ. The CDR3 nucleotides read TGTGCCAGCAGCCCTAGGACTAGCGGGAGCCACGAGCAGTACTTC. Translation gives CASSPRTSGSHEQYF.

This clone occurred many times. This chain joins TRBV4-3 and TRBJ2-7; the D gene is possibly TRBD1 (5 bases). The CDR3 has 15 residues. V was clipped by 0 bases and J by 2 bases, with 11 bases between them. Germline assignment: CDR1 LGHNA and CDR2 YSLEER. As DNA, the CDR3 is TGCGCCAGCAGCCAAGATACCCAGGGCCCCTACGAGCAGTACTTC. Its protein is CASSQDTQGPYEQYF.

The V gene is TRBV19, the J gene TRBJ2-4; D not certain. Germline lookup yields CDR1 LNHDA and CDR2 SQIVND (reference sequence). Trimming removed 3 bases from V and 6 bases from J, with 12 bases in between. CDR3 length equals 14 residues. The CDR3 sequence: CASSMSLDVNIQYF. The CDR3 DNA reads TGTGCCAGTAGTATGTCGCTAGATGTAAACATTCAGTACTTC.

This rearrangement joins TRBV9 to TRBJ1-5, with TRBD1 matching 7 bases. The CDR3 is 15 amino acids. Germline V CDR1 and CDR2: SGDLS, YYNGEE. Trimming took 0 bases from V and 7 from J; bases not matched to a gene: 7. In nucleotides, the CDR3 is TGTGCCAGCAGCGTAGGGACAGGCCTTGGACAGCCCCAGCATTTT. Its translation: CASSVGTGLGQPQHF.

A few counts support this clone. This sequence joins TRBV7-9 and TRBJ1-1, with 8 bases matching TRBD1. Looked up from germline, CDR1 is SEHNR and CDR2 is FQNEAQ (reference sequence). The CDR3 has 16 residues. The junction had 8 bases not matched to a gene; V was cut back by 5 bases and J by 0 bases. The CDR3 DNA reads as TGTGCCAGCAGCCCATGGACAGGGAGTTTGAACACTGAAGCTTTCTTT. Translated: CASSPWTGSLNTEAFF. Together with reference TRBV7-9 and TRBJ1-1, the CDR3 gives the full variable domain: DTGVSQNPRHKITKRGQNVTFRCDPISEHNRLYWYRQTLGQGPEFLTYFQNEAQLEKSRLLSDRFSAERPKGSFSTLEIQRTEQGDSAMYLCASSPWTGSLNTEAFFGQGTRLTVV.

J is TRBJ2-5 and V is TRBV18; 8 bases are a match to TRBD2. From germline, CDR1 is KGHSH and CDR2 LQKENI. The V and J ends lost 2 bases and 3 bases, in that order; junction bases with no gene match: 8. The CDR3 runs 16 residues. The CDR3 DNA reads as TGTGCCAGCTCACCAAGGAGGGGACTAGGAGAAGAGACCCAGTACTTC. Translated, it gives CASSPRRGLGEETQYF.

The chain is built from TRBV11-2 and TRBJ1-3; D unclear. The CDR3 spans 15 residues. CDR1 is SGHAT and CDR2 is FQNNGV in the germline V gene. V lost 4 bases and J 2 bases, leaving 12 bases between the germline ends. CDR3 nucleotide sequence: TGTGCCAGCAGCTCGGGCCCTGAGACTGGAAACACCATATATTTT. This sequence encodes CASSSGPETGNTIYF.

The chain joins TRBV2 to TRBJ2-5; 12 bases agree with TRBD2. Germline V gene data show CDR1 as SNHLY and CDR2 as FYNNEI. The CDR3 covers 15 residues. V dropped 7 bases and J dropped 2; count of bases not matched to a gene: 5. CDR3 sequence (DNA): TGTGCCAGCAAAGCACTAGCGGGAGGACAAGAGACCCAGTACTTC. Translated: CASKALAGGQETQYF.

This clone appeared many times. The chain is built from TRBV7-3 and TRBJ1-1; unclear D gene. The V and J ends lost 4 bases and 0 bases respectively, with 6 bases between them. The CDR3 spans 13 residues. Germline V gene lookup returns CDR1 SGHTA and CDR2 FQGTGA. CDR3 nucleotides: TGTGCCAGCAGCTATACAATGAACACTGAAGCTTTCTTT. Translation gives CASSYTMNTEAFF.

The chain uses TRBV18 and TRBJ1-5; D not certain. Germline V gene lookup returns CDR1 KGHSH and CDR2 LQKENI. V lost 6 bases to trimming and J lost 6 bases, with 12 bases between them. The CDR3 has 13 amino acids. This CDR3 reads CASSPDLGQPQHF. CDR3 bases: TGTGCCAGCTCTCCTGACCTGGGTCAGCCCCAGCATTTT.

This chain uses TRBV15 with TRBJ1-3, with D unclear. This CDR3 region has 13 residues. Germline-derived CDR1 and CDR2 are LNHNV and YYDKDF (reference sequence). V was pared by 0 bases and J by 1 base, with 1 base between. This chain's CDR3 is CATSRESGNTIYF. The DNA for the CDR3 is TGTGCCACCAGCAGAGAATCTGGAAACACCATATATTTT.